This TCR beta chain is from a study of T cell repertoires in cytomegalovirus infection. Details on this clonotype: Its antigen is currently unknown.

TCRdb reprocessed the reads with MiXCR, giving one entry per CDR3 protein. The table includes 100,000 to 150,000 distinct CDR3 sequences, 7.5% to 9% detected once. Trimming removed 2 bases from V and 6 bases from J, with 10 bases in between. The CDR3 totals 13 residues. Germline V lookup: CDR1 SNHLY, CDR2 FYNNEI. Regarding the study as a whole: Summed frequency of public TCR beta families distinguished CMV carriers with the relevant HLA.

This chain connects TRBV2 to TRBJ1-1; a weak D match, TRBD1 (6 bases). This receptor was taken from a human donor in good health (CMV status not recorded). Some clones in this sample may be carry-over from other donors' samples. Source material: PBMCs. In DNA, the CDR3 is TGTGCCAGCAGTGAACAGGGGTTCGCTGAAGCTTTCTTT. Residues: CASSEQGFAEAFF.